Shown below are 13 T cell receptor beta chains from a single sample sequenced in a study of T cell clones after liver transplantation (dated by TCRdb to about 2019). The library was prepared using the immunoSEQ multiplex PCR assay. TCRdb took this table from immuneACCESS and kept in-frame rearrangements with V and J called. Such tables lack part of the clones; where checked against another copy, unresolved V genes explain under half of the gap, and the rest is unexplained. The sample data list over 50,000 clones, and about 90% of these were observed just once. The ten largest clonotypes hold 13% to 15% of the sample. The sample consisted of CD8+ T cells from blood, taken 12 months after liver transplant. The receptors derive from a human patient who received a liver transplant. Following transplantation, part of the T cell population may be supplied by the graft donor rather than the patient.

The J gene is TRBJ1-2, the V gene TRBV4-2, with D unclear. With 6 bases removed from V and 6 bases from J, the gap between germline ends came to 17 bases. Germline CDR1 reads LGHNA; CDR2 reads YNFKEQ. The CDR3 sequence is 14 residues long. CDR3 coding DNA: TGTGCCAGCAGAAACAGCCTCCCGCCGGATGGCTACACCTTC. Translated: CASRNSLPPDGYTF.

The rearrangement links TRBV27 to TRBJ2-1; TRBD2 matches 10 bases. Germline assignment: CDR1 MNHEY and CDR2 SMNVEV (reference sequence). The junction had 6 bases not matched to a gene; V was cut back by 1 base and J by 9 bases. CDR3 length equals 15 residues. CDR3 sequence reads: CASSLLGTSGIEQFF. CDR3 DNA: TGTGCCAGCAGTTTATTAGGAACTAGCGGGATTGAGCAGTTCTTC.

The genes are TRBV7-2 and TRBJ1-1, with D tentatively TRBD1 (6 bases). V dropped 4 bases and J dropped 8 bases, with 11 bases sitting between them. Germline V CDR1 and CDR2: SGHTA, FQGNSA. The CDR3 extends over 12 amino acids. The CDR3 DNA is TGTGCCAGCAGCTACATTGACAGGGAAGCTTTCTTT. It translates to CASSYIDREAFF.

V gene TRBV5-5 combines with J gene TRBJ2-7; TRBD2 agrees at 14 bases. With V trimmed by 4 bases and J by 5 bases, 8 bases remained unmatched. The CDR3 contains 16 residues. Looked up from germline, CDR1 is SGHKS and CDR2 is YYEKEE (reference sequence). CDR3: CASSPRTSGRQNEQYF. For the CDR3, the DNA is TGTGCCAGCAGCCCTAGGACTAGCGGGAGGCAGAACGAGCAGTACTTC.

The chain joins TRBV9 to TRBJ2-3, with TRBD2 matching 10 bases. Germline V gene data show CDR1 as SGDLS and CDR2 as YYNGEE. V lost 0 bases and J lost 4; bases outside the gene matches: 2. The CDR3 extends over 15 amino acids. This CDR3 is CASSVALAGADTQYF. As DNA, the CDR3 is TGTGCCAGCAGCGTAGCGCTAGCGGGAGCAGATACGCAGTATTTT. The full variable domain, completed using reference TRBV9 and TRBJ2-3, is DSGVTQTPKHLITATGQRVTLRCSPRSGDLSVYWYQQSLDQGLQFLIQYYNGEERAKGNILERFSAQQFPDLHSELNLSSLELGDSALYFCASSVALAGADTQYFGPGTRLTVL.

The rearrangement uses TRBV27 and TRBJ2-7, with 10 bases fitting TRBD1. CDR1 is MNHEY, CDR2 SMNVEV, per germline (reference sequence). V lost 6 bases, J lost 6 bases, and 8 bases stayed unmatched. The CDR3 consists of 14 residues. The CDR3 reads CASRPGTGDSEQYF. Here the CDR3 DNA reads TGTGCCAGCAGACCCGGGACAGGGGACTCCGAGCAGTACTTC.

The chain combines TRBV5-1 with TRBJ2-1; D call uncertain. V was clipped by 0 bases and J by 0 bases, with 10 bases between them. Germline V gene lookup returns CDR1 SGHRS and CDR2 YFSETQ. This CDR3 comprises 16 residues. Here the CDR3 DNA reads TGCGCCAGCAGCTTGGATCCGTTAAGCTCCTACAATGAGCAGTTCTTC. The encoded protein is CASSLDPLSSYNEQFF.

The chain uses TRBV6-1 and TRBJ1-1; D is unresolved. The ends were cut back, 2 bases at V and 7 bases at J, with 5 bases in the middle. Germline V gives CDR1 MNHNS, CDR2 SASEGT. CDR3 size: 11 residues. CDR3 residues: CASSELSEAFF. In DNA form, the CDR3 reads TGTGCCAGCAGTGAATTAAGTGAAGCTTTCTTT.

The chain carries TRBV21-1 and TRBJ1-5. TRBV21-1 is listed as a pseudogene. The CDR3 has 15 residues. In DNA form, the CDR3 reads TGTGCCAGATCAGCAAAGGGAATAGGCAGTCAGCCCCAGCATTTT. Translation gives CARSAKGIGSQPQHF.

The genes are TRBV19 and TRBJ2-1; perhaps D is TRBD1 or TRBD2 (5 bases each). V dropped 0 bases and J dropped 4 bases, with 10 bases sitting between them. The germline gives CDR1 LNHDA, CDR2 SQIVND (reference sequence). The CDR3 extends over 15 amino acids. The CDR3 bases are TGTGCCAGTAGTATAGATCTATGGGGGTACAATGAGCAGTTCTTC. Translating it yields CASSIDLWGYNEQFF.

The V call is TRBV5-1, the J call TRBJ2-7; TRBD1 aligns across 7 bases. Trimming cost V 6 bases and J 4 bases; bases outside gene matches: 13. CDR1 is SGHRS, CDR2 YFSETQ, per germline. This CDR3 has 15 residues. The CDR3 region is CASKPSTGMSYEQYF. The CDR3 DNA reads TGCGCCAGCAAACCCTCGACAGGGATGAGTTACGAGCAGTACTTC.

The chain links TRBV7-9 to TRBJ2-7, with D uncertain. Trimming stripped 3 bases from V and 4 bases from J, with 7 bases between. CDR1 and CDR2 (germline): SEHNR, FQNEAQ (reference sequence). The CDR3 sequence is 12 residues long. CDR3 bases: TGTGCCAGCAGCTTGGATACGTACGAGCAGTACTTC. Translated, it gives CASSLDTYEQYF.

The V gene is TRBV7-9, the J gene TRBJ2-1; 9 nucleotides line up with TRBD2. After removal of 4 bases from V and 0 bases from J, the junction contained 7 bases not matched to a gene. The CDR3 has 17 amino acids. Germline loops: CDR1 SEHNR, CDR2 FQNEAQ (reference sequence). The DNA for the CDR3 is TGTGCCAGCAGCTCCTTGGGACTAGCTAGCTCCTACAATGAGCAGTTCTTC. Translated, it gives CASSSLGLASSYNEQFF.